This entry lists 15 T cell receptor beta chains sequenced from one sample in a study of T-cell reconstitution after alpha-beta-depleted transplantation in children. The TCRbeta library was prepared with unique molecular identifiers. TCRdb re-derived calls from the PCR reads in MiXCR, one entry per CDR3 protein. Here the sample spans hundreds of thousands of distinct CDR3 sequences, 15% to 20% being singletons. The input for sequencing was PBMCs, mostly from graft donor cells, taken 360 days after TCRalphabeta/CD19-depleted stem cell transplant. These receptors originate from a boy under two years old who had a stem cell transplant for Wiskott-Aldrich syndrome, so the T cells may come from the graft donor.

This clonotype occurred many times. Mismatch with germline at one junction end may stem from a read error. V gene TRBV5-1 combines with J gene TRBJ2-2; D is ambiguous. The CDR3 contains 12 residues. Looked up from germline, CDR1 is SGHRS and CDR2 is YFSETQ. CDR3 sequence (DNA): TGTGCCAGCAGTCTCCACACCGGGGAGCTGTTTTTT. This translates into CASSLHTGELFF. The full variable domain, rest sourced from reference TRBV5-1 and TRBJ2-2, is KAGVTQTPRYLIKTRGQQVTLSCSPISGHRSVSWYQQTPGQGLQFLFEYFSETQRNKGNFPGRFSGRQFSNSRSEMNVSTLELGDSALYLCASSLHTGELFFGEGSRLTVL.

This sequence joins TRBV5-1 and TRBJ2-7, with TRBD1 matching over 11 bases. Trimming took 7 bases from V and 4 from J; bases not matched to a gene: 10. The V gene's germline CDR1 is SGHRS and CDR2 YFSETQ. This CDR3 comprises 15 residues. CDR3 nucleotide sequence: TGCGCCAGCTCCCCTCGAGGGACAGGGGGTTACGAGCAGTACTTC. Residues: CASSPRGTGGYEQYF.

Only a few counts were recorded for this clonotype. This chain links TRBV6-2 or TRBV6-3 with TRBJ2-1; no reliable D call. CDR1 MNHEY and CDR2 SVGEGT come from the germline V gene. This CDR3 has 13 residues. The ends were cut back, 2 bases at V and 10 bases at J, with 12 bases in the middle. CDR3 sequence: CASSYGWSGEQFF. The CDR3 nucleotides read TGTGCCAGCAGTTACGGTTGGTCGGGCGAGCAGTTCTTC.

This clonotype appeared many times. V gene TRBV7-8 combines with J gene TRBJ2-1, with TRBD1 matching over 7 bases. The CDR3 loop spans 13 amino acids. V gave up 3 bases and J gave up 7 bases; unmatched junction bases: 3. The germline gives CDR1 SGHVS, CDR2 FQNEAQ. Written as DNA, the CDR3 is TGTGCCAGCAGCTTCGACAGGGTGAATGAGCAGTTCTTC. As protein: CASSFDRVNEQFF. Based on the CDR3 plus reference TRBV7-8 and TRBJ2-1, the full variable domain is GAGVSQSPRYKVAKRGQDVALRCDPISGHVSLFWYQQALGQGPEFLTYFQNEAQLDKSGLPSDRFFAERPEGSVSTLKIQRTQQEDSAVYLCASSFDRVNEQFFGPGTRLTVL.

The V and J genes are TRBV24-1 and TRBJ2-1; D call uncertain. The germline CDR1 and CDR2 sequences are KGHDR and SFDVKD. Trimming pared 5 bases from V and 3 bases from J, leaving 16 bases between. There are 16 residues in the CDR3. The CDR3 region is CATSGPGRVGYNEQFF. Here the CDR3 DNA reads TGTGCCACCAGTGGCCCCGGCCGCGTCGGCTACAATGAGCAGTTCTTC.

This clonotype appeared a few times. The V call is TRBV28, the J call TRBJ2-4; D tentatively fits TRBD1 or TRBD2 (5 bases each). This CDR3 is built from 16 residues. Germline V gives CDR1 MDHEN, CDR2 SYDVKM. V gave up 6 bases and J gave up 1 base, with 16 bases separating them. The CDR3 DNA reads as TGTGCCAGCAGGGGACCCAACGCCGGGGCCAAAAACATTCAGTACTTC. Translated: CASRGPNAGAKNIQYF. The full variable domain, rest sourced from reference TRBV28 and TRBJ2-4, is DVKVTQSSRYLVKRTGEKVFLECVQDMDHENMFWYRQDPGLGLRLIYFSYDVKMKEKGDIPEGYSVSREKKERFSLILESASTNQTSMYLCASRGPNAGAKNIQYFGAGTRLSVL.

The V and J genes are TRBV7-8 and TRBJ2-1, with 12 bases aligning to TRBD2. V trimming: 1 base; J trimming: 7 bases; junction bases outside the gene matches: 8. CDR1 SGHVS and CDR2 FQNEAQ come from the germline V gene. CDR3 length: 17 amino acids. The CDR3 region has the DNA TGTGCCAGCAGCTTAGGCCGTCTAGCGGGGGGGCCGAATGAGCAGTTCTTC. Its protein is CASSLGRLAGGPNEQFF. The whole variable domain, remainder taken from reference TRBV7-8 and TRBJ2-1, is GAGVSQSPRYKVAKRGQDVALRCDPISGHVSLFWYQQALGQGPEFLTYFQNEAQLDKSGLPSDRFFAERPEGSVSTLKIQRTQQEDSAVYLCASSLGRLAGGPNEQFFGPGTRLTVL.

There are a few counts of this clonotype. The genes are TRBV7-7 and TRBJ2-5, with D unresolved. The CDR3 extends over 14 amino acids. With 1 base removed from V and 5 bases from J, the gap between germline ends came to 11 bases. Germline CDR1 reads SSHAT; CDR2 reads FNYEAQ (reference sequence). CDR3 amino acids: CASSLDWGQETQYF. In nucleotides, the CDR3 is TGTGCCAGCAGCTTAGATTGGGGTCAGGAGACCCAGTACTTC.

The chain links TRBV20-1 to TRBJ2-5; 10 bases agree with TRBD2. The CDR3 contains 15 residues. Germline V gives CDR1 DFQATT, CDR2 SNEGSKA (reference sequence). The trim removed 3 bases at V and 4 bases at J, leaving 8 bases unmatched. CDR3 sequence: CSARFERGGLETQYF. Written as DNA, the CDR3 is TGCAGTGCTAGGTTCGAGCGGGGGGGCCTAGAGACCCAGTACTTC.

V is TRBV12-3 or TRBV12-4 and J is TRBJ1-6; D gene uncertain. The CDR3 is 14 residues long. V was cut by 6 bases and J by 9 bases, with 15 bases left in between. The CDR3 coding sequence is TGTGCCAGCAGCCTCCACGTTCCGTTTTCACCCCTCCACTTT. Amino acid sequence: CASSLHVPFSPLHF.

This rearrangement joins TRBV6-1 to TRBJ2-3; maybe TRBD2 (5 bases). V gave up 10 bases and J gave up 0 bases, with 14 bases separating them. The length of the CDR3 is 14 residues. CDR1 is MNHNS, CDR2 SASEGT, per germline. The CDR3, as DNA: TGTGCCACTCGACGACGGGGTAGCACAGATACGCAGTATTTT. Its translation is CATRRRGSTDTQYF.

The chain uses TRBV20-1 and TRBJ2-7; TRBD2 matches at 8 bases. The CDR3 totals 13 residues. Germline V lookup: CDR1 DFQATT, CDR2 SNEGSKA (reference sequence). Trimming took 5 bases from V and 4 from J; bases not matched to a gene: 7. In nucleotides, the CDR3 is TGCAGTGCTGGGGGGACTAGACAGTACGAGCAGTACTTC. It translates to CSAGGTRQYEQYF.

CDR3 in DNA: TGTGCCAGCAGTTTTCATTCACCCCTCCACTTT. Translating gives CASSFHSPLHF. The V and J genes are TRBV5-6 and TRBJ1-6; D is unclear. This CDR3 spans 11 amino acids. Trimming stripped 5 bases from V and 8 bases from J, with 5 bases between. Looked up from germline, CDR1 is SGHDT and CDR2 is YYEEEE.

This clonotype has only a few counts. V and J are TRBV5-1 and TRBJ2-3; D is undetermined. V dropped 0 bases and J dropped 2 bases, with 13 bases sitting between them. CDR1 is SGHRS and CDR2 is YFSETQ in the germline V gene. The length of the CDR3 is 16 residues. CDR3 sequence (DNA): TGCGCCAGCAGCTTGGACCACAGAGGTTCCACAGATACGCAGTATTTT. This encodes CASSLDHRGSTDTQYF.

This clonotype came up many times. The CDR3 bases are TGCGCCAGCAGCCTTAGCGGGGGTGAGACCCAGTACTTC. It is translated as CASSLSGGETQYF. The chain has TRBV5-1 and TRBJ2-5; 9 bases fit TRBD2. Germline CDR1 SGHRS, CDR2 YFSETQ. V gave up 4 bases and J gave up 5 bases; unmatched junction bases: 3. This CDR3 has 13 residues.